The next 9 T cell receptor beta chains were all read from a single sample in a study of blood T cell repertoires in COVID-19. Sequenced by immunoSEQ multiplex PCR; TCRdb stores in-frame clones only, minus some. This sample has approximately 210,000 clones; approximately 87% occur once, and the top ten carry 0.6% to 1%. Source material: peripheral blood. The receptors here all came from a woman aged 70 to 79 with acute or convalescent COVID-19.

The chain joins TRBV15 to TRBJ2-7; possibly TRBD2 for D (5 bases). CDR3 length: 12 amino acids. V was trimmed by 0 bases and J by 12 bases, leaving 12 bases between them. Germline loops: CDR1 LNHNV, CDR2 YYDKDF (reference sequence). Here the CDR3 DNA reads TGTGCCACCAGCAGAGATCTGACTATTGCGTACTTC. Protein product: CATSRDLTIAYF.

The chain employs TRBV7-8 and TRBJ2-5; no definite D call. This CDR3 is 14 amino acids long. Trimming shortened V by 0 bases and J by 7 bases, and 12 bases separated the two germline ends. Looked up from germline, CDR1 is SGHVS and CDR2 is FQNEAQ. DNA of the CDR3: TGTGCCAGCAGCTTAGCGCTGACATTAAGGACCCAGTACTTC. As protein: CASSLALTLRTQYF.

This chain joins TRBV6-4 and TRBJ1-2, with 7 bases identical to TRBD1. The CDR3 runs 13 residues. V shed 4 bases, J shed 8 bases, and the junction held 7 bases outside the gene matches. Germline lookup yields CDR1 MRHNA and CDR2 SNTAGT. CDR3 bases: TGTGCCAGCAGTGCCCGACAGGGCAGCGGCTACACCTTC. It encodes CASSARQGSGYTF.

Here the CDR3 reads CASSITGVGNTIYF. In DNA, the CDR3 is TGTGCCAGTAGTATAACCGGGGTCGGAAACACCATATATTTT. This sequence joins TRBV19 and TRBJ1-3, with D unclear. Germline V gene data show CDR1 as LNHDA and CDR2 as SQIVND (reference sequence). Deletions cut 2 bases from V and 4 bases from J, with 9 bases between. This CDR3 region has 14 residues.

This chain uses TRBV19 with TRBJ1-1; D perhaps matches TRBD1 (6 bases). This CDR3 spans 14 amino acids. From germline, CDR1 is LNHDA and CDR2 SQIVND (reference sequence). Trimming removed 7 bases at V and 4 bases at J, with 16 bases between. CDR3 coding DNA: TGTGCCAGTACCGGGGACATTGGCGGCACTGAAGCTTTCTTT. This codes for CASTGDIGGTEAFF.

CDR3 in DNA: TGTGCCAGCTCTTCGGACTTGAATCAGCCCCAGCATTTT. This sequence encodes CASSSDLNQPQHF. The V call is TRBV18, the J call TRBJ1-5; D unclear. Germline V gene sequence: CDR1 KGHSH, CDR2 LQKENI. V lost 6 bases and J lost 4, with 10 bases in between. The CDR3 is 13 amino acids.

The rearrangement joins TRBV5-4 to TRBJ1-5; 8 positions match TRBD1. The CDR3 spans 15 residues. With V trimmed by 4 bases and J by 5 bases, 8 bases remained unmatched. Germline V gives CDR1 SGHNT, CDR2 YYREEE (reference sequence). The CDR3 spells CASSDQGAGDQPQHF. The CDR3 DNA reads TGTGCCAGCAGCGACCAGGGGGCCGGCGATCAGCCCCAGCATTTT.

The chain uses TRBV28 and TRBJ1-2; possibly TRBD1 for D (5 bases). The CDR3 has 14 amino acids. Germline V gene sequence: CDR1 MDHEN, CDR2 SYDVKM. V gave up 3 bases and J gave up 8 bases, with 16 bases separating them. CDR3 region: CASSLLAGEGGYTF. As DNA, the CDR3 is TGTGCCAGCAGTTTGTTGGCGGGGGAGGGAGGCTACACCTTC.

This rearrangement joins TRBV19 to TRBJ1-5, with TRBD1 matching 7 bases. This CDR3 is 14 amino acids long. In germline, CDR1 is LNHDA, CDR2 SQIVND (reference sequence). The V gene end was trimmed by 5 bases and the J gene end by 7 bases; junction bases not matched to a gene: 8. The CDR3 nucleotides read TGTGCCAGTAGTCCTCGGACAGGCGAACAGCCCCAGCATTTT. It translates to CASSPRTGEQPQHF.